This TCR beta chain was profiled in a study of cytomegalovirus exposure and HLA in healthy donors. V lost 4 bases to trimming and J lost 5 bases; unmatched junction nucleotides: 9. Germline values: CDR1 SGHNT, CDR2 YYREEE (reference sequence). The CDR3 consists of 15 residues. Findings and caveats of the study: The only immune exposure information that was available was CMV serostatus. Roughly uniform depth of sequencing across donors was assumed in presence/absence analyses.

Vbeta (60) and Jbeta (13) primers were used in the PCR. The authors' processing: An analysis performed later counted 81 million or so unique TCR beta chains (roughly 11 million of them shared). Assay: immunoSEQ multiplex PCR; the TCRdb copy retains only in-frame clones and omits some. V, J and clone size are those of that table, while D and trimming were read from the DNA. The sample table includes 150,000 to 200,000 clones. Worth noting for this clone: What it binds is not known.

The source material was PBMCs. This receptor was identified in a woman aged 60-70 years in good health and CMV-seronegative. The J gene is TRBJ2-5, the V gene TRBV5-4; TRBD2 matches 9 bases. CDR3 sequence (DNA): TGTGCCAGCAGCGCCGACTGGGCGGGGGGGGAGACCCAGTACTTC. This translates into CASSADWAGGETQYF.